Sequencing of this T cell receptor (beta chain) was carried out in a study of cytomegalovirus exposure and HLA in healthy donors. About the research overall: Of around 400 genotyped donors, more than 75% grouped in the Caucasian-associated ancestry cluster. Broader study findings: Some V segments could not be told apart, so they were left out, TRBV6-2 and TRBV6-3 among them. With later analysis, a missense DCLRE1C variant became linked to TCR beta V- and J-gene trimming.

V lost 2 bases and J 11 bases, leaving 18 bases between the germline ends. This CDR3 has 14 amino acids. Germline-derived CDR1 and CDR2 are SGHVS and FQNEAQ. Remarks on this clone: What it binds is unknown.

13 Jbeta primers and 60 Vbeta primers were used for the PCR. Generated by immunoSEQ multiplex PCR, the TCRdb table keeps only in-frame clones and is missing some. The sample has roughly 120,000 clones, roughly 78% seen once. At the time of sampling, donors were nominally healthy, though unrecorded immune exposures were likely. V gene TRBV7-8 combines with J gene TRBJ1-1; perhaps TRBD1 as D (6 bases). The TCR comes from a man aged 25 to 40 in good health and CMV-seronegative. Material: PBMCs. The CDR3 DNA reads as TGTGCCAGCAGCTTAACCCGGACAGCGGTCGGCGCTTTCTTT. It codes for CASSLTRTAVGAFF.